This TCR beta chain came from a study of T cell responses to AZD1222 COVID-19 vaccine. Notes on the study in general: No day 14 peak samples; only post-peak repertoires were characterized. Spike was spanned by vaccine-associated CD4 TCRs, with dominance at 160-218 and 743-854. Recipients of AZD1222 seropositive at baseline numbered only 5 or 6. White British people made up most donors, females outnumbered males, and clonal diversity was possibly underestimated.

This clone has a handful of counts. Its specificity is unknown. Profiled with immunoSEQ multiplex PCR; TCRdb holds only in-frame clones, not every one. The sample holds 130,000 or so clones, about 90% seen once. Sequencing used peripheral blood, obtained on day 0 of AZD1222 vaccination. This sequence originates from an adult in good health.

For the CDR3, the DNA is TGTGCCAGCAGCTTACGCTATAACTATGGCTACACCTTC. As protein: CASSLRYNYGYTF. The chain has TRBV7-9 and TRBJ1-2; D gene unclear. The CDR3 has 13 amino acids. V lost 2 bases to trimming and J lost 1 base, with 5 bases between them. From germline, CDR1 is SEHNR and CDR2 FQNEAQ (reference sequence).